These T cell receptor beta chains were read from a single sample in a study of blood T cell repertoires in COVID-19. This table comes from immunoSEQ multiplex PCR, and its TCRdb copy is limited to in-frame clones, with some not included. The data contain a few hundred thousand clones, around 89% of them singletons. The sample was peripheral blood. The receptors were gathered from a woman aged 55-70 years with COVID-19, enrolled during active disease. CDR3s include the opening cysteine and the closing phenylalanine or tryptophan. Fields, in order: D gene, J gene, V gene, clone size, CDR3 DNA, CDR3 protein. The D gene is left open where the match is weak. Expanded clones are given a class, and other clones once, few, many or no size at all.

d_call: TRBD1
j_call: TRBJ1-5
v_call: TRBV6-1
clone_size: .
cdr3_nt: TGTGCCAGCAGTGGGGACAGGGTTTGGGAGAGCAATCAGCCCCAGCATTTT
cdr3_aa: CASSGDRVWESNQPQHF

d_call: TRBD1
j_call: TRBJ2-7
v_call: TRBV27
clone_size: .
cdr3_nt: TGTGCCAGCAGTCAGCAGGGGGTCGGCTCCTACGAGCAGTACTTC
cdr3_aa: CASSQQGVGSYEQYF

d_call: TRBD1
j_call: TRBJ2-1
v_call: TRBV3-1/TRBV3-2
clone_size: .
cdr3_nt: TGTGCCAGCAGCCAAGCAGGACAGGGGGCGGACAATGAGCAGTTCTTC
cdr3_aa: CASSQAGQGADNEQFF

d_call: TRBD1
j_call: TRBJ2-7
v_call: TRBV7-9
clone_size: .
cdr3_nt: TGTGCCAGCAGCCTGGACAGGGGATTTCACGAGCAGTACTTC
cdr3_aa: CASSLDRGFHEQYF

d_call: .
j_call: TRBJ1-1
v_call: TRBV29-1
clone_size: .
cdr3_nt: TGCAGCGTTGGGCGGTTTAGGAACACTGAAGCTTTCTTT
cdr3_aa: CSVGRFRNTEAFF

d_call: .
j_call: TRBJ1-2
v_call: TRBV9
clone_size: once
cdr3_nt: TGTGCCAGCAGCGTAGAGTTTCGGAGGGGCTACACCTTC
cdr3_aa: CASSVEFRRGYTF

d_call: .
j_call: TRBJ1-6
v_call: TRBV4-1
clone_size: .
cdr3_nt: TGCGCCAGCAGCCAAAATGGGTCCCCAGGGAATTCACCCCTCCACTTT
cdr3_aa: CASSQNGSPGNSPLHF

d_call: .
j_call: TRBJ1-1
v_call: TRBV5-5
clone_size: .
cdr3_nt: TGTGCCAGCGAAAAAGTCCCCCCGGGCACTGAAGCTTTCTTT
cdr3_aa: CASEKVPPGTEAFF

d_call: .
j_call: TRBJ1-5
v_call: TRBV27
clone_size: .
cdr3_nt: TGTGCCAGCAGTCAAAATCAGGGTTATAGCAATCAGCCCCAGCATTTT
cdr3_aa: CASSQNQGYSNQPQHF

d_call: TRBD1
j_call: TRBJ2-1
v_call: TRBV16
clone_size: .
cdr3_nt: TGTGCCAGCAGCCTGAACCTGGACAGGGAAAACAATGAGCAGTTCTTC
cdr3_aa: CASSLNLDRENNEQFF

d_call: .
j_call: TRBJ2-5
v_call: TRBV29-1
clone_size: once
cdr3_nt: TGCAGCGTTGATGGTTCAGGTGGAGAGACCCAGTACTTC
cdr3_aa: CSVDGSGGETQYF

d_call: TRBD1
j_call: TRBJ1-2
v_call: TRBV5-1
clone_size: .
cdr3_nt: TGCGCCAGCAGCACTGACAGGGGAACTATCACTGGCTACACCTTC
cdr3_aa: CASSTDRGTITGYTF

d_call: .
j_call: TRBJ1-3
v_call: TRBV20-1
clone_size: .
cdr3_nt: TGCAGGCCATCCGGGGACACCATATATTTT
cdr3_aa: CRPSGDTIYF

d_call: TRBD2
j_call: TRBJ2-1
v_call: TRBV15
clone_size: .
cdr3_nt: TGTGCCACCGGACTAGCGGGGAGTGAGCAGTTCTTC
cdr3_aa: CATGLAGSEQFF

d_call: TRBD1
j_call: TRBJ1-6
v_call: TRBV12-3/TRBV12-4
clone_size: .
cdr3_nt: TGTGCCAGCAGTAACAGGGGAGGTTCACCCCTCCACTTT
cdr3_aa: CASSNRGGSPLHF

d_call: .
j_call: TRBJ2-4
v_call: TRBV2
clone_size: .
cdr3_nt: TGTGCCAGCAGTTTACAGATAGCCAAAAACATTCAGTACTTC
cdr3_aa: CASSLQIAKNIQYF

d_call: .
j_call: TRBJ1-6
v_call: TRBV20-1
clone_size: .
cdr3_nt: TGCAGTGCCAGTCAGAGGAGGGAGGTACCCCTCCACTTT
cdr3_aa: CSASQRREVPLHF

d_call: TRBD1
j_call: TRBJ2-7
v_call: TRBV5-4
clone_size: .
cdr3_nt: TGTGCCAGCAGCTCGGACAGGGGGCACGAGCAGTACTTC
cdr3_aa: CASSSDRGHEQYF

d_call: .
j_call: TRBJ1-2
v_call: TRBV6-5
clone_size: .
cdr3_nt: TGTGCCACCAGCCGACAGGACTATGGCTACACCTTC
cdr3_aa: CATSRQDYGYTF

d_call: .
j_call: TRBJ1-1
v_call: TRBV19
clone_size: once
cdr3_nt: TGTGCCAGTAGTATAGGAGACAGGCGCACTGAAGCTTTCTTT
cdr3_aa: CASSIGDRRTEAFF

d_call: TRBD1
j_call: TRBJ1-1
v_call: TRBV23-1
clone_size: once
cdr3_nt: TGCGCCAGCAGTCACCCTATCTCCGGGACAGGGGTGGGGAACACTGAAGCTTTCTTT
cdr3_aa: CASSHPISGTGVGNTEAFF

d_call: .
j_call: TRBJ2-3
v_call: TRBV30
clone_size: once
cdr3_nt: TGTGCCTGGAGTGTACTGGTGTCTAGCACAGATACGCAGTATTTT
cdr3_aa: CAWSVLVSSTDTQYF

d_call: .
j_call: TRBJ2-6
v_call: TRBV7-3
clone_size: .
cdr3_nt: TGTGCCAGCAGTATCTTCACAGGGTCCGGGGCCAACGTCCTGACTTTC
cdr3_aa: CASSIFTGSGANVLTF

d_call: TRBD1
j_call: TRBJ1-6
v_call: TRBV6-4
clone_size: .
cdr3_nt: TGTGCCAGCAGTGACTCAACAGGGGTGGGGTCACCCCTCCACTTT
cdr3_aa: CASSDSTGVGSPLHF

d_call: .
j_call: TRBJ1-1
v_call: TRBV5-8
clone_size: .
cdr3_nt: TGTGCCAGCATGCGTGGACCGGGGACACGGGGGAACACTGAAGCTTTCTTT
cdr3_aa: CASMRGPGTRGNTEAFF

d_call: .
j_call: TRBJ1-4
v_call: TRBV7-8
clone_size: .
cdr3_nt: TGTGCCAGCAGCCCCGGGGGTACCATCCTAACTAATGAAAAACTGTTTTTT
cdr3_aa: CASSPGGTILTNEKLFF

d_call: TRBD1
j_call: TRBJ1-1
v_call: TRBV7-8
clone_size: .
cdr3_nt: TGTGCCAGCAGCACTTACAGGGGGCGGGACACTGAAGCTTTCTTT
cdr3_aa: CASSTYRGRDTEAFF

d_call: TRBD1
j_call: TRBJ1-4
v_call: TRBV19
clone_size: .
cdr3_nt: TGTGCCAGCACAGGGGGTCGGAATGAAAAACTGTTTTTT
cdr3_aa: CASTGGRNEKLFF

d_call: TRBD2
j_call: TRBJ2-2
v_call: TRBV2
clone_size: .
cdr3_nt: TGTGCCACCAAGACTAGCGTGAACACCGGGGAGCTGTTTTTT
cdr3_aa: CATKTSVNTGELFF

d_call: .
j_call: TRBJ1-3
v_call: TRBV4-1
clone_size: .
cdr3_nt: TGCGCCAGCAGCCCAAGGACACGTGCAGGGTCAGACACCATATATTTT
cdr3_aa: CASSPRTRAGSDTIYF

d_call: .
j_call: TRBJ2-1
v_call: TRBV7-8
clone_size: .
cdr3_nt: TGTGCCAGCAGCTTAGACTCCAGCGGCAATGAGCAGTTCTTC
cdr3_aa: CASSLDSSGNEQFF

d_call: TRBD1
j_call: TRBJ1-1
v_call: TRBV4-3
clone_size: .
cdr3_nt: TGCGCCAGCAGCCAGGGACAGTATGGGAACACTGAAGCTTTCTTT
cdr3_aa: CASSQGQYGNTEAFF

d_call: TRBD1
j_call: TRBJ2-1
v_call: TRBV4-2
clone_size: .
cdr3_nt: TGTGCCAGCAGCTTGGGACAGCTTAGTAGCTCCTACAATGAGCAGTTCTTC
cdr3_aa: CASSLGQLSSSYNEQFF

d_call: .
j_call: TRBJ1-3
v_call: TRBV4-3
clone_size: .
cdr3_nt: TGCGCCAGCAGCCAAGTCAGTCAGCCGGGAGGGATATCTGGAAACACCATATATTTT
cdr3_aa: CASSQVSQPGGISGNTIYF

d_call: .
j_call: TRBJ1-5
v_call: TRBV6-1
clone_size: once
cdr3_nt: TGTGCCAGCAGTGAAGTGGGGGGGGGCAGAAATAGCAATCAGCCCCAGCATTTT
cdr3_aa: CASSEVGGGRNSNQPQHF

d_call: TRBD1
j_call: TRBJ1-2
v_call: TRBV6-2/TRBV6-3
clone_size: .
cdr3_nt: TGTGCCAGCAGTCAACACCGGGACAGGGGTTCTTTCTATGGCTACACCTTC
cdr3_aa: CASSQHRDRGSFYGYTF

d_call: TRBD1
j_call: TRBJ2-5
v_call: TRBV2
clone_size: .
cdr3_nt: TGTGCCAGCAGTGGACAGGGGGCGCCGAAAGAGACCCAGTACTTC
cdr3_aa: CASSGQGAPKETQYF

d_call: .
j_call: TRBJ1-3
v_call: TRBV4-2
clone_size: .
cdr3_nt: TGTGCCAGCAGCCAAGATGATAGAGGCGGAAACACCATATATTTT
cdr3_aa: CASSQDDRGGNTIYF

d_call: TRBD1
j_call: TRBJ1-2
v_call: TRBV29-1
clone_size: .
cdr3_nt: TGCAGCGTTGAAAGCCGGGACAGGGCTGTTTTGTATGGCTACACCTTC
cdr3_aa: CSVESRDRAVLYGYTF

d_call: .
j_call: TRBJ1-2
v_call: TRBV5-5
clone_size: .
cdr3_nt: TGTGCCAGCAGCTCGGTACAGGGTGAAGGATTGGGAGGCTACACCTTC
cdr3_aa: CASSSVQGEGLGGYTF

d_call: .
j_call: TRBJ2-2
v_call: TRBV4-3
clone_size: .
cdr3_nt: TGCGCCAGCAGCCAACGTTTCAGGGGTCTTGGCACCGGGGAGCTGTTTTTT
cdr3_aa: CASSQRFRGLGTGELFF

d_call: .
j_call: TRBJ2-2
v_call: TRBV7-2
clone_size: .
cdr3_nt: TGTGCCAGCAGCTTTGGCGGGGACACCGGGGAGCTGTTTTTT
cdr3_aa: CASSFGGDTGELFF

d_call: .
j_call: TRBJ1-2
v_call: TRBV2
clone_size: .
cdr3_nt: TGTGCCAGCAGTGTGAGACAGACAAACTATGGCTACACCTTC
cdr3_aa: CASSVRQTNYGYTF

d_call: .
j_call: TRBJ2-4
v_call: TRBV10-3
clone_size: .
cdr3_nt: TGTGCCATCAGTGAGTCCGGGGGAATCCAGGTCAAAAACATTCAGTACTTC
cdr3_aa: CAISESGGIQVKNIQYF

d_call: .
j_call: TRBJ2-3
v_call: TRBV3-1/TRBV3-2
clone_size: .
cdr3_nt: TGTGCCAGCAGCCAAGACTCCGGGACACCGAAGGATACGCAGTATTTT
cdr3_aa: CASSQDSGTPKDTQYF

d_call: .
j_call: TRBJ2-5
v_call: TRBV5-1
clone_size: .
cdr3_nt: TGCGCCAGCAGAAAAGGGAGACTCACCCAAGAGACCCAGTACTTC
cdr3_aa: CASRKGRLTQETQYF

d_call: .
j_call: TRBJ2-7
v_call: TRBV18
clone_size: .
cdr3_nt: TGTGCCAGCTCACCCTCCGCGGGATACGAGCAGTACTTC
cdr3_aa: CASSPSAGYEQYF

d_call: .
j_call: TRBJ2-3
v_call: TRBV7-2
clone_size: .
cdr3_nt: TGTGCCAGCAGCTTATGGAACCGGGGGGCCGCAGATACGCAGTATTTT
cdr3_aa: CASSLWNRGAADTQYF

d_call: TRBD1
j_call: TRBJ1-2
v_call: TRBV19
clone_size: .
cdr3_nt: TGTGCCAGTAGTATAACCAGGGGGCAAGGTGGCTACACCTTC
cdr3_aa: CASSITRGQGGYTF

d_call: TRBD1
j_call: TRBJ2-2
v_call: TRBV13
clone_size: .
cdr3_nt: TGTGCCAGCAGCTCGGGGACAGGCGCGAACACCGGGGAGCTGTTTTTT
cdr3_aa: CASSSGTGANTGELFF

d_call: .
j_call: TRBJ1-1
v_call: TRBV27
clone_size: .
cdr3_nt: TGTGCCAGCAGTTCCCTTCGAAGGTCAGGACATCGCGCTGAAGCTTTCTTT
cdr3_aa: CASSSLRRSGHRAEAFF

d_call: .
j_call: TRBJ2-7
v_call: TRBV19
clone_size: .
cdr3_nt: TGTGCCAGTAGTAATAGGAGAAGGGGCGAGCAGTACTTC
cdr3_aa: CASSNRRRGEQYF

d_call: .
j_call: TRBJ1-1
v_call: TRBV19
clone_size: .
cdr3_nt: TGTGCCAGTAGTAACACCCTGAACACTGAAGCTTTCTTT
cdr3_aa: CASSNTLNTEAFF

d_call: TRBD1
j_call: TRBJ1-2
v_call: TRBV11-2
clone_size: once
cdr3_nt: TGTGCCGCAGGCTTTCGGGACAGCTCTGGCTATGGCTACACCTTC
cdr3_aa: CAAGFRDSSGYGYTF

d_call: TRBD1
j_call: TRBJ1-2
v_call: TRBV6-1
clone_size: .
cdr3_nt: TGTGCCAGCAGTGAACTGGCAGGGGGCAGCGGCTACACCTTC
cdr3_aa: CASSELAGGSGYTF

d_call: TRBD1
j_call: TRBJ1-2
v_call: TRBV7-8
clone_size: .
cdr3_nt: TGTGCCAGCAGCATAACTGGGACAGACGATGGCTACACCTTC
cdr3_aa: CASSITGTDDGYTF